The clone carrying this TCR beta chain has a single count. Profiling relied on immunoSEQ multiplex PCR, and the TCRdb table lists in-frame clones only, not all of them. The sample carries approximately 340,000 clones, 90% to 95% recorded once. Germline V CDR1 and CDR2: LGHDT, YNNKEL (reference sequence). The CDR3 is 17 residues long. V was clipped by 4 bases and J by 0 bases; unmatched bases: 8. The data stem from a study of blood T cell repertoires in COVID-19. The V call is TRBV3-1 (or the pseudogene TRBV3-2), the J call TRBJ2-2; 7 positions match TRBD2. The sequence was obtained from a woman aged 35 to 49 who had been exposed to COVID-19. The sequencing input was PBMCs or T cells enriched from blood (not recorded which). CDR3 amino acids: CASSRPGGGSNTGELFF. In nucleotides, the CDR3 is TGTGCCAGCAGCCGCCCCGGCGGGGGATCGAACACCGGGGAGCTGTTTTTT.